This T cell receptor (beta chain) was recovered during a study of response to subunit inactivated influenza vaccine. This clonotype was seen many times. As yet, its antigen is unknown. TCRdb re-called the RT-PCR reads through MiXCR, storing one row per CDR3 protein. Found here are 500,000 or so distinct CDR3 sequences, more than 15% of them singletons; the top ten hold less than 4%. Findings of the study overall: Each seasonal influenza vaccination recruits few new T cells, the authors suggested.

V was clipped by 7 bases and J by 5 bases, with 15 bases between them. This CDR3 has 13 residues. The germline gives CDR1 SGDLS, CDR2 YYNGEE. The source was CD4+ T cells sorted from PBMCs, collected roughly 24 months after vaccination. The rearrangement uses TRBV9 and TRBJ2-5; D may match TRBD1 or TRBD2 (5 bases each). The receptor comes from a man in his fifties or sixties who received an inactivated influenza vaccine. The CDR3 bases are TGTGCCAGCTCCCCCTCGGGACGCGAGACCCAGTACTTC. Protein sequence: CASSPSGRETQYF.